A single sample is the source of the 9 T cell receptor beta chains below, sequenced in a study of human thymus T cells (dated by TCRdb to about 2020). Thymus tissue was obtained as surgical resects removed during corrective cardiac surgery. Libraries came from the immunoSEQ multiplex PCR assay. The source is immuneACCESS, and TCRdb retained only in-frame sequences with V and J called. Part of the clones is not carried over; for the studies checked, unresolved V genes explain less than half of this, and the remainder is unexplained. The sample table lists about 78,000 clones, nearly 98% of them with a count of one. In total, the top ten clones hold under 0.035% of the sample. The sample was thymus tissue. The source of these receptors is a boy under two years old with a congenital heart defect but otherwise immunologically healthy.

The count of this clone is one. The chain links TRBV19 to TRBJ2-3, with 10 bases lining up with TRBD2. The CDR3 totals 18 residues. The germline gives CDR1 LNHDA, CDR2 SQIVND (reference sequence). V dropped 3 bases and J dropped 2; count of bases not matched to a gene: 11. CDR3 coding DNA: TGTGCCAGTAGTATTAGGGCTAGCGGGGGACTTTTCACAGATACGCAGTATTTT. Protein: CASSIRASGGLFTDTQYF.

This chain connects TRBV27 to TRBJ2-7; no reliable D call. Germline CDR1 reads MNHEY; CDR2 reads SMNVEV (reference sequence). V was shortened by 4 bases and J by 3 bases, with 25 bases between the two germline ends. The CDR3 runs 18 residues. The CDR3 DNA is TGTGCCAGCAGTTCATGTCCTCCCGTGAGGAATGGGTACTACGAGCAGTACTTC. Amino acids: CASSSCPPVRNGYYEQYF.

This clone was detected once. This chain joins TRBV11-3 and TRBJ2-7; perhaps TRBD2 as D (6 bases). V lost 5 bases and J 3 bases, leaving 20 bases between the germline ends. Looked up from germline, CDR1 is SGHNT and CDR2 is YENEEA. CDR3 size: 16 residues. The CDR3 coding sequence is TGTGCCAGCAGCCCCCCCCCAGGGCTGGAGGGCTACGAGCAGTACTTC. Translated: CASSPPPGLEGYEQYF. The whole variable domain, remainder taken from reference TRBV11-3 and TRBJ2-7, is EAGVVQSPRYKIIEKKQPVAFWCNPISGHNTLYWYLQNLGQGPELLIRYENEEAVDDSQLPKDRFSAERLKGVDSTLKIQPAELGDSAVYLCASSPPPGLEGYEQYFGPGTRLTVT.

This clone was recorded once. This chain connects TRBV25-1 to TRBJ2-7, with D tentatively TRBD2 (6 bases). CDR3 length: 15 amino acids. CDR1 MGHDK and CDR2 SYGVNS come from the germline V gene. V was pared by 4 bases and J by 7 bases, with 20 bases between. CDR3 nucleotide sequence: TGTGCCAGCAGTGCGCCCCGGGGGAAGGGGAGGGAGCAGTACTTC. This codes for CASSAPRGKGREQYF.

This chain links TRBV19 with TRBJ1-2; TRBD1 matches at 10 bases. CDR3 length equals 16 residues. CDR1 and CDR2 from the germline V gene are LNHDA and SQIVND (reference sequence). J gave up 8 bases and V 4 bases, and 13 bases lay outside the gene matches. The CDR3 region has the DNA TGTGCCAGTAGTACAGCCGCGGGACAGGGGTTAAGGGGCTACACCTTC. Encoded protein: CASSTAAGQGLRGYTF.

The chain uses TRBV10-3 and TRBJ2-7, with D unclear. V was shortened by 2 bases and J by 2 bases, with 7 bases between the two germline ends. Germline CDR1 reads ENHRY; CDR2 reads SYGVKD. The length of the CDR3 is 13 residues. The CDR3 loop reads CAISEKQTYEQYF. Here the CDR3 DNA reads TGTGCCATCAGTGAGAAACAAACCTACGAGCAGTACTTC.

J is TRBJ2-7 and V is TRBV5-1; TRBD1 aligns across 10 bases. The J segment lost 3 bases and the V segment lost 6 bases, leaving 3 bases of the junction unmatched. Germline CDR1 SGHRS, CDR2 YFSETQ. The CDR3 length is 13 residues. CDR3 coding DNA: TGCGCCAGCAATTGGGACAGGGGCTACGAGCAGTACTTC. Encoded protein: CASNWDRGYEQYF. The variable domain in full, with the rest retrieved from reference TRBV5-1 and TRBJ2-7, is KAGVTQTPRYLIKTRGQQVTLSCSPISGHRSVSWYQQTPGQGLQFLFEYFSETQRNKGNFPGRFSGRQFSNSRSEMNVSTLELGDSALYLCASNWDRGYEQYFGPGTRLTVT.

V is TRBV7-9 and J is TRBJ2-5; D may be TRBD1 (7 bases). Germline loops: CDR1 SEHNR, CDR2 FQNEAQ (reference sequence). This CDR3 is built from 14 residues. V lost 5 bases and J lost 5, with 15 bases in between. In DNA, the CDR3 is TGTGCCAGCAGCGGGGGGACAGTCTCGGAGACCCAGTACTTC. Protein sequence: CASSGGTVSETQYF.

The chain has TRBV6-5 and TRBJ2-1; 8 bases are shared with TRBD1. The CDR3 extends over 15 amino acids. V was pared by 5 bases and J by 8 bases, with 11 bases of the junction left unmatched. Looked up from germline, CDR1 is MNHEY and CDR2 is SVGAGI. Here the CDR3 reads CASSPPRQGSHEQFF. CDR3 DNA sequence: TGTGCCAGCAGTCCCCCCCGACAGGGGAGCCATGAGCAGTTCTTC.